This entry lists 26 T cell receptor beta chains sequenced from one sample in a study of shared clonotypes between healthy human individuals. TCRdb's copy holds only in-frame clones and misses some; the assay was immunoSEQ multiplex PCR. The data show roughly 1,600,000 clones, with approximately 98.5% seen just once and approximately 0.4% held by the top ten. The sequenced sample was naive CD4+ T cells sorted from blood. As to subset: CD45RA+ positively selected. Source of these receptors: a man aged 25 to 45 in good health.

This chain uses TRBV6-6 with TRBJ1-4; weak D call: TRBD1 (5 bases). The CDR3 runs 16 residues. Germline V lookup: CDR1 MNHNY, CDR2 SVGAGI (reference sequence). V was shortened by 2 bases and J by 6 bases, with 16 bases between the two germline ends. The CDR3: CASSYPPTRGDEKLFF. The CDR3 DNA follows: TGTGCCAGCAGTTACCCACCGACACGGGGGGATGAAAAACTGTTTTTT.

This chain's CDR3 is CAISESGGLGGYTF. CDR3 bases: TGTGCCATCAGTGAGTCTGGGGGTTTGGGAGGCTACACCTTC. The chain employs TRBV10-3 and TRBJ1-2, with D tentatively TRBD1 (5 bases). CDR3 length: 14 residues. V dropped 0 bases and J dropped 8 bases, with 13 bases sitting between them. CDR1 and CDR2 (germline): ENHRY, SYGVKD.

The V call is TRBV2, the J call TRBJ2-5, with 8 bases fitting TRBD1. The CDR3 is 20 amino acids. Germline lookup yields CDR1 SNHLY and CDR2 FYNNEI. V was pared by 2 bases and J by 6 bases, with 23 bases of the junction left unmatched. This CDR3 is CASSEFPGQDDFRGLKTQYF. In DNA form, the CDR3 reads TGTGCCAGCAGTGAATTTCCGGGACAGGACGACTTTAGGGGTCTGAAGACCCAGTACTTC.

The chain couples TRBV27 to TRBJ2-3; D tentatively reads TRBD1 or TRBD2 (6 bases each). The CDR3 contains 19 residues. Germline CDR1 MNHEY, CDR2 SMNVEV (reference sequence). Trimming took off 3 bases at V and 3 bases at J, with 25 bases between the two ends. CDR3 nucleotides: TGTGCCAGCAGTTTTCAGCCAAAAGCCGGCGGGACACTAACAGATACGCAGTATTTT. Translated, it gives CASSFQPKAGGTLTDTQYF.

This rearrangement joins TRBV2 to TRBJ1-1; D unresolved. V lost 8 bases to trimming and J lost 1 base, with 5 bases between them. The CDR3 loop spans 11 amino acids. CDR1 is SNHLY, CDR2 FYNNEI, per germline. CDR3 residues: CASRANTEAFF. The DNA of the CDR3 is TGTGCCAGCCGGGCGAACACTGAAGCTTTCTTT.

The V gene is TRBV2, the J gene TRBJ2-5; weak D call: TRBD2 (6 bases). Germline CDR1 SNHLY, CDR2 FYNNEI. The CDR3 has 14 residues. V was clipped by 6 bases and J by 1 base, with 12 bases between them. The CDR3 region is CASRGLTGQETQYF. Here the CDR3 DNA reads TGTGCCAGCAGGGGACTCACAGGCCAAGAGACCCAGTACTTC.

The V and J genes are TRBV11-2 and TRBJ2-7; weak D call: TRBD1 (5 bases). V lost 4 bases and J 7 bases, leaving 17 bases between the germline ends. This CDR3 region has 14 residues. Germline CDR1 SGHAT, CDR2 FQNNGV. The CDR3 loop reads CASSSPEGAKEQYF. CDR3 nucleotide sequence: TGTGCCAGCAGCTCCCCAGAAGGGGCTAAAGAGCAGTACTTC.

V and J are TRBV5-8 and TRBJ2-5; 8 nucleotides match TRBD1. The CDR3 runs 17 residues. Germline V lookup: CDR1 SGHTS, CDR2 YDEGEE. V lost 3 bases and J lost 5; bases outside the gene matches: 15. The DNA for the CDR3 is TGTGCCAGCAGCTCCGGGACAGGAGGGGTAATGGGGGAGACCCAGTACTTC. Its protein product is CASSSGTGGVMGETQYF. Looking up the rest from reference TRBV5-8 and TRBJ2-5 gives the full variable domain: EAGVTQSPTHLIKTRGQQATLRCSPISGHTSVYWYQQALGLGLQFLLWYDEGEERNRGNFPPRFSGRQFPNYSSELNVNALELEDSALYLCASSSGTGGVMGETQYFGPGTRLLVL.

V gene TRBV10-2 combines with J gene TRBJ2-3; D not certain. Germline CDR1 is WSHSY and CDR2 is SAAADI. There are 11 residues in the CDR3. V was clipped by 4 bases and J by 9 bases, with 8 bases between them. The CDR3 sequence is CASSVGPTQYF. As DNA, the CDR3 is TGCGCCAGCAGTGTGGGTCCCACGCAGTATTTT.

This chain connects TRBV2 to TRBJ1-1; no firm D call. This CDR3 has 14 amino acids. Deletions cut 0 bases from V and 1 base from J, with 6 bases between. Germline V gene sequence: CDR1 SNHLY, CDR2 FYNNEI. The CDR3 DNA reads TGTGCCAGCAGTGAAGCGAGACCGAACACTGAAGCTTTCTTT. Its translation: CASSEARPNTEAFF.

The chain is built from TRBV7-3 and TRBJ2-5; 10 bases match TRBD2. V shed 5 bases, J shed 1 base, and the junction held 4 bases outside the gene matches. The CDR3 runs to 15 residues. From germline, CDR1 is SGHTA and CDR2 FQGTGA. CDR3 protein: CASSPWTSGQETQYF. The CDR3 DNA reads as TGTGCCAGCAGCCCCTGGACTAGCGGCCAAGAGACCCAGTACTTC.

The CDR3 sequence is CASRLGAVGTGELFF. The CDR3 DNA sequence: TGTGCCAGCAGGTTGGGCGCCGTCGGAACCGGGGAGCTGTTTTTT. The chain recombines TRBV6-5 with TRBJ2-2; D remains ambiguous. This CDR3 contains 15 residues. Between the trimmed V and J ends, which lost 6 bases and 5 bases, there was a span of 16 bases. The V gene's germline CDR1 is MNHEY and CDR2 SVGAGI.

This sequence joins TRBV5-5 and TRBJ1-2; D gene ambiguous. CDR3 length: 14 amino acids. The germline V gene encodes CDR1 SGHKS and CDR2 YYEKEE (reference sequence). V lost 1 base to trimming and J lost 8 bases, with 15 bases between them. CDR3 amino acids: CASSLIAGNGGYTF. In DNA form, the CDR3 reads TGTGCCAGCAGCTTGATAGCCGGGAATGGCGGCTACACCTTC.

The genes are TRBV7-9 and TRBJ2-1; 7 bases map to TRBD2. J gave up 4 bases and V 2 bases, and 5 bases lay outside the gene matches. CDR1 and CDR2 (germline): SEHNR, FQNEAQ (reference sequence). CDR3 length equals 15 residues. DNA of the CDR3: TGTGCCAGCAGCTTACGACTAGCCTCTTACAATGAGCAGTTCTTC. It yields the protein CASSLRLASYNEQFF.

The chain combines TRBV11-3 with TRBJ1-1; 8 nucleotides agree with TRBD1. Germline loops: CDR1 SGHNT, CDR2 YENEEA. The CDR3 has 15 residues. The J segment lost 4 bases and the V segment lost 1 base, leaving 5 bases of the junction unmatched. The CDR3 bases are TGTGCCAGCAGCTTAGGTGGGACAGGAGGCACTGAAGCTTTCTTT. Its protein product is CASSLGGTGGTEAFF.

This sequence joins TRBV5-1 and TRBJ1-2, with 8 bases aligning to TRBD1. The CDR3 has 15 amino acids. The germline gives CDR1 SGHRS, CDR2 YFSETQ. J was trimmed by 4 bases and V by 0 bases; bases with no gene match: 5. The CDR3 sequence: CASSLAPGGSYGYTF. The CDR3 DNA follows: TGCGCCAGCAGCTTGGCCCCAGGGGGCAGCTATGGCTACACCTTC.

The CDR3 spells CASSSVNRGYQETQYF. DNA for the CDR3: TGTGCCAGCAGCTCCGTAAACAGGGGGTACCAAGAGACCCAGTACTTC. The rearrangement links TRBV5-4 to TRBJ2-5, with 8 positions matching TRBD1. The V gene end was trimmed by 3 bases and the J gene end by 0 bases; junction bases not matched to a gene: 7. Germline V CDR1 and CDR2: SGHNT, YYREEE (reference sequence). CDR3 length: 16 residues. The variable domain in full, completed from reference TRBV5-4 and TRBJ2-5, reads ETGVTQSPTHLIKTRGQQVTLRCSSQSGHNTVSWYQQALGQGPQFIFQYYREEENGRGNFPPRFSGLQFPNYSSELNVNALELDDSALYLCASSSVNRGYQETQYFGPGTRLLVL.

In its sample, this clone was seen once. V gene TRBV5-6 combines with J gene TRBJ1-1; maybe TRBD1 (5 bases). Trimming shortened V by 0 bases and J by 4 bases, and 13 bases separated the two germline ends. This CDR3 is built from 15 residues. The germline V gene encodes CDR1 SGHDT and CDR2 YYEEEE. Here the CDR3 DNA reads TGTGCCAGCAGCTTGGTTGGCGGGGCCGGCACTGAAGCTTTCTTT. This codes for CASSLVGGAGTEAFF.

CDR3 residues: CASSFLTGGPGEQYF. CDR3 nucleotides: TGTGCCAGCAGTTTCCTGACGGGAGGGCCAGGAGAGCAGTACTTC. The genes are TRBV28 and TRBJ2-7; 8 bases fit TRBD2. J lost 7 bases, V lost 3 bases, and 11 bases had no gene match. Germline V CDR1 and CDR2: MDHEN, SYDVKM. The CDR3 length is 15 residues.

V usage is TRBV5-1 and J usage is TRBJ2-3; tentative D call: TRBD1 (6 bases). The CDR3 runs to 16 residues. Germline V gene lookup returns CDR1 SGHRS and CDR2 YFSETQ. The ends were cut back, 2 bases at V and 0 bases at J, with 13 bases in the middle. The CDR3 protein is CASSFIQGSSTDTQYF. DNA for the CDR3: TGCGCCAGCAGCTTCATCCAGGGGTCGAGCACAGATACGCAGTATTTT.

The CDR3 reads CASSSTLAGATYEQYF. The DNA of the CDR3 is TGTGCCAGCAGCTCAACTTTAGCGGGAGCCACCTACGAGCAGTACTTC. V gene TRBV7-2 combines with J gene TRBJ2-7, with 9 bases fitting TRBD2. The J segment lost 2 bases and the V segment lost 4 bases, leaving 9 bases of the junction unmatched. CDR1 is SGHTA, CDR2 FQGNSA, per germline. CDR3 length: 16 residues. The full variable domain, with the rest looked up from reference TRBV7-2 and TRBJ2-7, is GAGVSQSPSNKVTEKGKDVELRCDPISGHTALYWYRQSLGQGLEFLIYFQGNSAPDKSGLPSDRFSAERTGGSVSTLTIQRTQQEDSAVYLCASSSTLAGATYEQYFGPGTRLTVT.

V gene TRBV15 combines with J gene TRBJ1-2; TRBD1 is a possible D gene (5 bases). From germline, CDR1 is LNHNV and CDR2 YYDKDF (reference sequence). V was trimmed by 1 base and J by 7 bases, leaving 13 bases between them. There are 14 residues in the CDR3. The CDR3 protein is CATSRVAGRSGYTF. The CDR3 coding sequence is TGTGCCACCAGCAGAGTTGCAGGGAGGAGTGGCTACACCTTC.

The V gene is TRBV19, the J gene TRBJ1-1, with D possibly being TRBD1 (5 bases). Trimming stripped 5 bases from V and 1 base from J, with 8 bases between. The CDR3 contains 13 residues. CDR1 LNHDA and CDR2 SQIVND come from the germline V gene (reference sequence). Written as DNA, the CDR3 is TGTGCCAGTAGTTCGACAGCGAACACTGAAGCTTTCTTT. Its protein product is CASSSTANTEAFF.

V and J are TRBV7-2 and TRBJ1-1; 7 bases fit TRBD1. With V trimmed by 5 bases and J by 8 bases, 8 bases remained unmatched. This CDR3 has 13 residues. Germline V CDR1 and CDR2: SGHTA, FQGNSA. The CDR3 DNA follows: TGTGCCAGCAGCCGAACGACAGGGTGGGAAGCTTTCTTT. Protein product: CASSRTTGWEAFF.

Concerning this clone itself: This sample includes further DNA sequences coding for the same CDR3. The J gene is TRBJ2-5, the V gene TRBV2; 7 nucleotides line up with TRBD1. The V gene's germline CDR1 is SNHLY and CDR2 FYNNEI. The CDR3 totals 14 residues. J was trimmed by 2 bases and V by 2 bases; bases with no gene match: 2. CDR3 sequence (DNA): TGTGCCAGCAGTGAATTGACAGGGCAAGAGACCCAGTACTTC. This encodes CASSELTGQETQYF.

The rearrangement uses TRBV28 and TRBJ2-6, with D tentatively TRBD2 (6 bases). The V end was cut by 5 bases, the J end by 3 bases, with 11 bases between. This CDR3 spans 15 amino acids. Germline V gene sequence: CDR1 MDHEN, CDR2 SYDVKM. The CDR3 here is CASSGWGGGANVLTF. In nucleotides, the CDR3 is TGTGCCAGCAGTGGTTGGGGAGGTGGGGCCAACGTCCTGACTTTC.